This is a list of T cell receptor beta chains from one sample in a study of T cells in Graves' hyperthyroidism and ophthalmopathy. MiXCR was run by TCRdb on the multiplex PCR reads, yielding one entry per CDR3 protein. The sample consists of 350,000 to 400,000 distinct CDR3 sequences, under 15% of them appearing once. Material: blood. These receptors all come from a woman under 40 with Graves' hyperthyroidism. The CDR3 runs from the conserved cysteine through the conserved F or W. The order of the fields is clone size, V gene, D gene, J gene, CDR3 protein, CDR3 DNA. The D gene is left open where the match is weak. Size tells how often a clone was seen (once, few, many) or the class of an expanded clone, and some rows leave it out.

many,TRBV12-3/TRBV12-4,-,TRBJ2-7,CASSSYTGEQYF,TGTGCCAGCAGTTCCTATACCGGGGAGCAGTACTTC
many,TRBV20-1,TRBD2,TRBJ2-1,CSRQREIYNEQFF,TGCAGCCGACAGCGGGAGATATACAATGAGCAGTTCTTC
few,TRBV6-1,-,TRBJ1-2,CASRAGPEYGYTF,TGTGCCAGCAGGGCGGGACCGGAGTATGGCTACACCTTC
few,TRBV7-6,TRBD2,TRBJ2-3,CASSLARGRSGSGTDTQYF,TGTGCCAGCAGCTTAGCAAGAGGCAGGAGCGGGAGTGGCACAGATACGCAGTATTTT
many,TRBV27,-,TRBJ2-2,CASAGGNTGELFF,TGTGCCAGCGCCGGGGGGAACACCGGGGAGCTGTTTTTT
-,TRBV24-1,-,TRBJ2-5,CATSAIREAQETQYF,TGTGCCACCAGTGCCATCAGGGAAGCCCAAGAGACCCAGTACTTC
-,TRBV20-1,-,TRBJ1-5,CSARWSVNQPQHF,TGCAGTGCTAGATGGTCGGTTAATCAGCCCCAGCATTTT
few,TRBV20-1,-,TRBJ1-1,CSAIQATNTEAFF,TGCAGTGCTATACAGGCAACTAACACTGAAGCTTTCTTT
few,TRBV5-1,-,TRBJ2-2,CASSDGQPNTGELFF,TGCGCCAGCAGCGACGGACAGCCGAACACCGGGGAGCTGTTTTTT
many,TRBV7-9,TRBD1,TRBJ2-1,CASSSGTGNNEQFF,TGTGCCAGCAGCTCCGGGACAGGGAACAATGAGCAGTTCTTC
-,TRBV29-1,-,TRBJ1-2,CSAQRGENYGYTF,TGCAGCGCCCAGCGGGGGGAAAACTATGGCTACACCTTC
few,TRBV28,TRBD2,TRBJ2-5,CASSLAGGDETQYF,TGTGCCAGCAGTTTAGCGGGGGGAGATGAGACCCAGTACTTC
many,TRBV2,-,TRBJ2-1,CASRGTDSYRYNEQFF,TGTGCCAGCAGGGGAACTGACTCATATCGTTACAATGAGCAGTTCTTC
many,TRBV28,-,TRBJ2-7,CASKSGLGYEQYF,TGTGCCAGCAAGAGCGGGCTAGGCTACGAGCAGTACTTC
once,TRBV27,TRBD1,TRBJ2-7,CASSSPPGQGAYEQYF,TGTGCCAGCAGTTCCCCCCCCGGACAGGGGGCTTACGAGCAGTACTTC
many,TRBV20-1,-,TRBJ1-1,CSEISANTEAFF,TGCAGTGAAATTTCAGCGAACACTGAAGCTTTCTTT
few,TRBV19,-,TRBJ1-6,CASNDAVLNSPLHF,TGTGCCAGTAATGACGCAGTTTTAAATTCACCCCTCCACTTT
-,TRBV2,-,TRBJ1-5,CASSENREGWQPQHF,TGTGCCAGCAGTGAAAACAGGGAAGGGTGGCAGCCCCAGCATTTT
-,TRBV6-5,-,TRBJ1-6,CASSSYRDTPLHF,TGTGCCAGCAGTTCCTACAGGGATACACCCCTCCACTTT
many,TRBV28,-,TRBJ2-7,CASSLVSSGQSYEQYF,TGTGCCAGCAGTTTAGTTTCCTCGGGACAATCCTACGAGCAGTACTTC
-,TRBV7-7,-,TRBJ2-3,CASSSGSKTGDTQYF,TGTGCCAGCAGCAGTGGGTCGAAAACGGGGGATACGCAGTATTTT
many,TRBV28,TRBD2,TRBJ2-2,CASGGLLANTGELFF,TGTGCCAGCGGGGGACTACTTGCGAACACCGGGGAGCTGTTTTTT
-,TRBV7-3,TRBD1,TRBJ2-4,CASSSGQGAGNIQYF,TGTGCCAGCAGCTCGGGACAGGGGGCAGGAAACATTCAGTACTTC
many,TRBV11-2,TRBD1,TRBJ1-1,CASSLHRGNTEAFF,TGTGCCAGCAGCTTACACAGGGGGAACACTGAAGCTTTCTTT
few,TRBV6-1,TRBD2,TRBJ2-7,CASRLTGARTSGSPYEQYF,TGTGCCAGCAGGCTCACAGGGGCCAGGACTAGCGGGAGCCCCTACGAGCAGTACTTC
-,TRBV29-1,TRBD1,TRBJ1-6,CSVTVGQGGNSPLHF,TGCAGCGTAACCGTGGGACAGGGGGGGAATTCACCCCTCCACTTT
-,TRBV25-1,TRBD2,TRBJ2-1,CASSEYEARGEDEQFF,TGTGCCAGCAGTGAATATGAGGCCCGGGGGGAGGATGAGCAGTTCTTC
few,TRBV20-1,TRBD2,TRBJ2-7,CSAPLAGGYERYF,TGCAGTGCGCCTCTAGCGGGAGGGTACGAGCGGTACTTC
few,TRBV14,TRBD2,TRBJ2-1,CASSQGRTSGSLDEQFF,TGTGCCAGCAGCCAAGGGAGGACTAGCGGGAGTTTAGATGAGCAGTTCTTC
few,TRBV6-1,TRBD1,TRBJ2-1,CASRPGTGPYNEQFF,TGTGCCAGCAGACCCGGGACAGGGCCCTACAATGAGCAGTTCTTC
many,TRBV28,TRBD1,TRBJ2-5,CASSLRTGEETQYF,TGTGCCAGCAGTTTAAGGACAGGGGAAGAGACCCAGTACTTC
few,TRBV19,TRBD1,TRBJ1-5,CASSASQGRLGNQPQHF,TGTGCCAGTAGTGCGTCACAGGGGAGGCTTGGTAATCAGCCCCAGCATTTT
many,TRBV18,TRBD1,TRBJ1-3,CASSGQGSISGNTIYF,TGTGCCAGCTCAGGACAGGGTTCCATCTCTGGAAACACCATATATTTT
many,TRBV6-1,-,TRBJ2-2,CASRSPGLPSGELFF,TGTGCCAGCAGATCGCCGGGACTCCCTTCCGGGGAGCTGTTTTTT
-,TRBV7-9,TRBD2,TRBJ2-3,CASSLVGLAEDTDTQYF,TGTGCCAGCAGCTTAGTAGGGCTAGCGGAAGACACAGATACGCAGTATTTT
few,TRBV30,-,TRBJ1-4,CAWTNHPAGQTNEKLFF,TGTGCCTGGACCAACCACCCCGCCGGTCAGACTAATGAAAAACTGTTTTTT
few,TRBV24-1,TRBD2,TRBJ2-3,CATSDLPGTSATDTQYF,TGTGCCACCAGTGATTTGCCCGGGACTAGCGCCACAGATACGCAGTATTTT
-,TRBV20-1,-,TRBJ2-7,CSARVDGSSYEQYF,TGCAGTGCTAGAGTCGATGGGAGCTCCTACGAGCAGTACTTC
many,TRBV5-1,-,TRBJ2-1,CASSLVAGTYNEQFF,TGCGCCAGCAGCTTGGTAGCAGGAACCTACAATGAGCAGTTCTTC
many,TRBV20-1,-,TRBJ1-1,CSASRLNTEAFF,TGCAGTGCTAGTAGGTTGAACACTGAAGCTTTCTTT
-,TRBV5-1,TRBD2,TRBJ2-1,CASSLPSTSGMDNEQFF,TGCGCCAGCAGCCTCCCCTCGACTAGCGGGATGGATAATGAGCAGTTCTTC
many,TRBV3-1,-,TRBJ1-5,CASSQGVGHQPQHF,TGTGCCAGCAGCCAAGGCGTAGGGCATCAGCCCCAGCATTTT
many,TRBV19,TRBD2,TRBJ2-1,CASSISGMSSYNEQFF,TGTGCCAGTAGTATCAGCGGGATGAGCTCCTACAATGAGCAGTTCTTC
many,TRBV11-2,TRBD2,TRBJ2-7,CASSLELREGGEQYF,TGTGCCAGCAGCTTAGAATTGCGGGAGGGGGGGGAGCAGTACTTC
-,TRBV20-1,-,TRBJ2-5,CSDPAPETQYF,TGCAGCGACCCTGCCCCAGAGACCCAGTACTTC
few,TRBV6-2/TRBV6-3,-,TRBJ1-4,CASRRAENEKLFF,TGTGCCAGCAGGAGGGCGGAGAATGAAAAACTGTTTTTT
-,TRBV5-1,-,TRBJ2-1,CASRITGTAEQFF,TGCGCCAGCAGAATCACAGGGACGGCTGAGCAGTTCTTC